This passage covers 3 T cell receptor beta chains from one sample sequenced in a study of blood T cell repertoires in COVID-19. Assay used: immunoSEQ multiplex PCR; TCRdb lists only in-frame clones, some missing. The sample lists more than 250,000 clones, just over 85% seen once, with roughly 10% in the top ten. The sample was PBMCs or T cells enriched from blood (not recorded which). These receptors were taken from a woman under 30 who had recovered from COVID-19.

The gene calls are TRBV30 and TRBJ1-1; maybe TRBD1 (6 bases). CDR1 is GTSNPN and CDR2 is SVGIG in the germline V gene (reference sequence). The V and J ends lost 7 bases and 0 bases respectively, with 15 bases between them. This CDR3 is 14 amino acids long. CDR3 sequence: CASIGGRVNTEAFF. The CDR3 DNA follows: TGTGCCTCGATAGGGGGACGGGTGAACACTGAAGCTTTCTTT.

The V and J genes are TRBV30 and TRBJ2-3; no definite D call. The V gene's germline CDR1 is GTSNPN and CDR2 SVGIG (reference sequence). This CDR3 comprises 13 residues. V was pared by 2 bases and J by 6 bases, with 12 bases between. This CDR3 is CAWSPNIADTQYF. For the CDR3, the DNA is TGTGCCTGGAGTCCTAATATTGCGGATACGCAGTATTTT. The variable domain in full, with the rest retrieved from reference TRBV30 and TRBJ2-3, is SQTIHQWPATLVQPVGSPLSLECTVEGTSNPNLYWYRQAAGRGLQLLFYSVGIGQISSEVPQNLSASRPQDRQFILSSKKLLLSDSGFYLCAWSPNIADTQYFGPGTRLTVL.

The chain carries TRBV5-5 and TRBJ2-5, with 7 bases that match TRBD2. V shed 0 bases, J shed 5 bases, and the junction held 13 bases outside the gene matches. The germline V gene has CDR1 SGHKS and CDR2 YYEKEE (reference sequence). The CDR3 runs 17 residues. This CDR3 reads CASSLALTRETRETQYF. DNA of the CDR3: TGTGCCAGCAGCTTGGCCTTAACGCGGGAGACCAGGGAGACCCAGTACTTC.